The 9 T cell receptor beta chains listed next were all sequenced from one sample in a study of siplizumab effects on memory and regulatory T cells. Sequenced by immunoSEQ multiplex PCR; TCRdb stores in-frame clones only, minus some. The sample has 65,000 to 85,000 clones, 85% to 95% seen once; the top ten hold around 5%. Source material: CD8+ T cells sorted from blood. The receptors originated from a human donor in good health.

CDR3 region: CASSLQAGGYNEQFF. In DNA form, the CDR3 reads TGTGCCAGCAGTTTACAAGCGGGGGGGTACAATGAGCAGTTCTTC. J is TRBJ2-1 and V is TRBV27; TRBD2 matches at 10 bases. Looked up from germline, CDR1 is MNHEY and CDR2 is SMNVEV (reference sequence). CDR3 length: 15 amino acids. Losses at the gene ends were 2 bases for V and 4 bases for J; bases not matched to a gene: 2.

The CDR3 DNA reads TGTGCCAGCAGTTTGGGTCCCGTGACAGGCCTCCTGGAGCAGTACTTC. It specifies CASSLGPVTGLLEQYF. V usage is TRBV27 and J usage is TRBJ2-7; D is perhaps TRBD1 (6 bases). Germline V CDR1 and CDR2: MNHEY, SMNVEV (reference sequence). V gave up 3 bases and J gave up 7 bases, with 22 bases separating them. This CDR3 spans 16 amino acids.

V and J are TRBV18 and TRBJ2-5, with D possibly being TRBD1 (6 bases). Per the germline V gene, CDR1 is KGHSH and CDR2 is LQKENI. The CDR3 runs to 15 residues. Trimming left V 3 bases short and J 4 bases short, with 15 bases between. The CDR3, as DNA: TGTGCCAGCTCACCCGCCCCCGACAGGACAGAGACCCAGTACTTC. Amino acid sequence: CASSPAPDRTETQYF.

This rearrangement joins TRBV27 to TRBJ1-5; D not certain. Trimming removed 4 bases from V and 7 bases from J, with 8 bases in between. The CDR3 runs 12 residues. Germline assignment: CDR1 MNHEY and CDR2 SMNVEV (reference sequence). The CDR3 here is CASSSTRQPQHF. The CDR3 DNA reads as TGTGCCAGCAGTTCCACGAGACAGCCCCAGCATTTT.

This rearrangement joins TRBV7-2 to TRBJ2-1, with 9 bases that match TRBD2. The V segment lost 3 bases and the J segment 5 bases; nucleotides outside the gene matches: 5. Per germline, CDR1 SGHTA and CDR2 FQGNSA. The CDR3 covers 15 residues. The CDR3 reads CASSFLSGGHNEQFF. In DNA, the CDR3 is TGTGCCAGCAGCTTCTTAAGCGGGGGGCACAATGAGCAGTTCTTC.

The chain has TRBV9 and TRBJ2-1; D gene ambiguous. Trimming removed 2 bases from V and 8 bases from J, with 11 bases in between. CDR1 and CDR2 (germline): SGDLS, YYNGEE. There are 13 residues in the CDR3. CDR3 in DNA: TGTGCCAGCAGCGTCTCCCCTGTGGATGAGCAGTTCTTC. This codes for CASSVSPVDEQFF.

The V call is TRBV6-4, the J call TRBJ2-1, with 9 nucleotides matching TRBD2. Germline CDR1 MRHNA, CDR2 SNTAGT. V dropped 3 bases and J dropped 4; count of bases not matched to a gene: 4. The CDR3 loop spans 15 amino acids. CDR3 sequence: CASSEASGEYNEQFF. The CDR3 nucleotides are TGTGCCAGCAGTGAAGCTAGCGGGGAATACAATGAGCAGTTCTTC.

The V and J genes are TRBV27 and TRBJ1-1; a weak D match, TRBD1 (6 bases). V shed 9 bases and J shed 4 bases, with 15 bases lying between them. The CDR3 contains 13 residues. Germline V gene lookup returns CDR1 MNHEY and CDR2 SMNVEV (reference sequence). The CDR3 reads CASLRIGGTEAFF. The CDR3, as DNA: TGTGCCAGTCTCAGGATAGGGGGCACTGAAGCTTTCTTT.

The V gene is TRBV7-2, the J gene TRBJ2-5; maybe TRBD2 (6 bases). CDR1 is SGHTA and CDR2 is FQGNSA in the germline V gene. V was shortened by 6 bases and J by 4 bases, with 15 bases between the two germline ends. This CDR3 spans 14 amino acids. CDR3 region: CASSPVGGPETQYF. The CDR3 nucleotides read TGTGCCAGCAGTCCAGTGGGGGGTCCAGAGACCCAGTACTTC.